Listed below are T cell receptor beta chains from one sample, sequenced in a study of blood T cell repertoires in COVID-19. Data came from immunoSEQ multiplex PCR; TCRdb stores just in-frame clones and leaves some out. The sample has around 390,000 clones, about 86% seen once; the top ten hold about 10%. Sequenced: PBMCs or T cells enriched from blood (not recorded which). These receptors were taken from a woman in her forties or fifties who had recovered from COVID-19. Both conserved end residues are part of each CDR3. D genes are given only for firm matches. The listing skips clone size in some rows; elsewhere it reads once, few, many or a size class.

NA,TRBJ1-3,TRBV11-3,NA,CASSLGGRRGNTIYF,TGTGCCAGCAGCCTCGGGGGGAGGCGCGGAAACACCATATATTTT
TRBD1,TRBJ1-2,TRBV13,NA,CASSPGTGGNYGYTF,TGTGCCAGCAGCCCCGGGACAGGGGGGAACTATGGCTACACCTTC
NA,TRBJ2-7,TRBV30,NA,CASQPGRGQFVRSPKGDEQYF,TGTGCCTCGCAACCGGGACGGGGTCAATTTGTTAGATCTCCTAAGGGGGACGAGCAGTACTTC
NA,TRBJ2-1,TRBV11-2,NA,CASRAYLGGGPRDEQFF,TGTGCCAGCAGAGCTTACCTTGGGGGGGGGCCCCGGGATGAGCAGTTCTTC
TRBD1,TRBJ1-5,TRBV4-3,NA,CASSQDRISNQPQHF,TGCGCCAGCAGCCAGGACAGGATCAGCAATCAGCCCCAGCATTTT
NA,TRBJ1-5,TRBV10-3,once,CAISTGENQPQHF,TGTGCCATCAGTACAGGAGAAAATCAGCCCCAGCATTTT
TRBD1,TRBJ2-5,TRBV4-3,NA,CASSQELGQGFTRSETQYF,TGCGCCAGCAGCCAAGAGTTGGGACAGGGGTTTACGAGGTCAGAGACCCAGTACTTC
NA,TRBJ1-5,TRBV7-2,NA,CASSAAGVSNQPQHF,TGTGCCAGCAGCGCGGCGGGGGTTAGCAATCAGCCCCAGCATTTT
TRBD2,TRBJ2-3,TRBV3-1/TRBV3-2,few,CASSQARLADSTDTQYF,TGTGCCAGCAGCCAAGCCCGACTAGCGGACAGCACAGATACGCAGTATTTT
NA,TRBJ1-4,TRBV25-1,few,CASSSKGGGKLFF,TGTGCCAGCAGTTCGAAGGGGGGGGGAAAACTGTTTTTT
NA,TRBJ2-6,TRBV28,NA,CASSWGRTGPGANVLTF,TGTGCCAGCAGTTGGGGGCGAACAGGGCCCGGGGCCAACGTCCTGACTTTC
TRBD1,TRBJ1-4,TRBV19,NA,CASSTHPLDRGAVNEKLFF,TGTGCCAGTAGTACACACCCGCTGGACAGGGGAGCAGTTAATGAAAAACTGTTTTTT
TRBD1,TRBJ2-7,TRBV28,NA,CASGRAGTGIYEQYF,TGTGCCAGCGGACGGGCTGGGACAGGGATATACGAGCAGTACTTC
TRBD1,TRBJ2-5,TRBV3-1/TRBV3-2,NA,CASSLQGAETQYF,TGTGCCAGCAGCCTGCAGGGGGCAGAGACCCAGTACTTC
NA,TRBJ1-5,TRBV7-2,once,CASSLGPVLEAQHF,TGTGCCAGCAGCTTAGGTCCAGTTCTAGAGGCCCAGCATTTT
NA,TRBJ2-3,TRBV29-1,NA,CSVDLQGVGTDTQYF,TGCAGCGTTGATTTACAGGGCGTGGGCACAGATACGCAGTATTTT
NA,TRBJ1-1,TRBV19,NA,CASTRYREMNTEAFF,TGTGCCAGTACCCGATATCGGGAGATGAACACTGAAGCTTTCTTT
NA,TRBJ1-2,TRBV5-1,NA,CASSPPSLYGYTF,TGCGCCAGCAGCCCGCCCAGTCTCTATGGCTACACCTTC
TRBD2,TRBJ2-1,TRBV4-3,NA,CASSPQAGGPNEQFF,TGCGCCAGCAGCCCACAAGCGGGGGGGCCTAATGAGCAGTTCTTC
NA,TRBJ1-1,TRBV25-1,NA,CASSAQQGPSEAFF,TGTGCCAGCAGCGCCCAACAGGGCCCCAGCGAAGCTTTCTTT
TRBD1,TRBJ2-6,TRBV2,NA,CANMRTGGSGANVLTF,TGTGCCAACATGAGGACAGGGGGCAGTGGGGCCAACGTCCTGACTTTC
NA,TRBJ1-1,TRBV30,NA,CAWSALGSEAFF,TGTGCCTGGAGTGCCTTGGGCTCTGAAGCTTTCTTT
NA,TRBJ2-3,TRBV7-2,NA,CASSLLGWKGDTQYF,TGTGCCAGCAGCTTACTGGGGTGGAAGGGGGATACGCAGTATTTT
NA,TRBJ2-5,TRBV20-1,NA,CSASNAGMYQETQYF,TGCAGTGCTAGTAATGCGGGGATGTACCAAGAGACCCAGTACTTC
NA,TRBJ1-6,TRBV6-5,NA,CASSQDNSPLHF,TGTGCCAGCAGCCAGGATAATTCACCCCTCCACTTT
TRBD2,TRBJ2-3,TRBV29-1,NA,CSVRLAHSTDTQYF,TGCAGCGTCAGACTAGCGCACAGCACAGATACGCAGTATTTT
NA,TRBJ2-1,TRBV2,NA,CASGPGELGEQFF,TGTGCCAGCGGGCCCGGGGAGTTGGGTGAGCAGTTCTTC
TRBD2,TRBJ2-5,TRBV7-7,NA,CASTQTGLAGETQYF,TGTGCTAGCACCCAAACTGGACTAGCGGGGGAGACCCAGTACTTC
NA,TRBJ1-5,TRBV28,NA,CASSSLAGRLDNQTQHF,TGTGCCAGCAGTTCCTTGGCAGGTAGATTAGACAATCAGACCCAGCATTTT